This T cell receptor (beta chain) was observed in a study of vaccination and CD4 T cells after COVID-19. Study as a whole: Two Hispanic individuals were among six male and four female convalescent patients.

As to this clonotype: The antigen remains undetermined.

Documented treatment: roughly 10-day PBMC culture with coronavirus spike peptide pools or control peptides (ViraFEST assay). The CDR3 contains 17 residues. The germline CDR1 and CDR2 sequences are SGHTA and FQGNSA. The V gene end was trimmed by 1 base and the J gene end by 9 bases; junction bases not matched to a gene: 8. The Oncomine TCR Beta short-read assay was applied to DNA of cultured CD4+ T cells. Via MiXCR, TCRdb re-called the PCR reads, giving one row per CDR3 protein. The sample includes about 21,000 distinct CDR3 sequences, around half of them seen just once. Sequenced material: CD4+ T cells from blood, cultured in vitro. This clonotype originated in a human donor who had recovered from COVID-19. This chain joins TRBV7-2 and TRBJ2-5; 16 bases line up with TRBD2. CDR3 sequence reads: CASSLGRGTSGRAPQYF. The CDR3 DNA reads TGTGCCAGCAGCTTAGGGCGAGGGACTAGCGGGAGGGCCCCCCAGTACTTC.